This T cell receptor beta chain was documented in a study of T cell responses to AZD1222 COVID-19 vaccine. Looking at the study overall: Pooling of second doses given at about 4 or about 12 weeks was done.

Broader study findings: AZD1222 recipients seropositive at baseline numbered only six or seven. Clonal diversity was possibly underestimated, and white British individuals and females predominated among donors. Among vaccine-associated CD4 TCRs, coverage spanned spike, with dominance at 160-218 and 743-854.

Here immunoSEQ multiplex PCR was the method, and the copy in TCRdb shows in-frame clones only, minus some. The repertoire consists of about 110,000 clones, with 90% occurring once and the leading ten covering about 4.9%. Note on this clone: Antigen: not known.

The CDR3 is made up of 13 amino acids. V was pared by 2 bases and J by 6 bases, with 8 bases between. CDR1 and CDR2 (germline): MGHDK, SYGVNS. The rearrangement uses TRBV25-1 and TRBJ2-1; D not certain. The sequences come from peripheral blood, collected on day 0 of AZD1222 vaccination. This clonotype originated in an adult in good health. The CDR3 sequence is CASSEPGFNEQFF. CDR3 nucleotides: TGTGCCAGCAGTGAACCAGGTTTCAATGAGCAGTTCTTC.